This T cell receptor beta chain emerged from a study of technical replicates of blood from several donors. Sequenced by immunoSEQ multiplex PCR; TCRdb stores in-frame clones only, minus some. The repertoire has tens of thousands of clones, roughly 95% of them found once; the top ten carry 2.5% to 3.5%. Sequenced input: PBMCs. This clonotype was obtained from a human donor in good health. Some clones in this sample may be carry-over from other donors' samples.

The CDR3 DNA follows: TGTGCCAGCCAAGGAGAAAGTAGCGAACAAGAGACCCAGTACTTC. Translation gives CASQGESSEQETQYF. The rearrangement joins TRBV11-2 to TRBJ2-5; tentatively, D is TRBD2 (5 bases). Germline values: CDR1 SGHAT, CDR2 FQNNGV. The V gene lost 8 bases and the J gene lost 2 bases, with 18 bases spanning the gap. There are 15 residues in the CDR3.